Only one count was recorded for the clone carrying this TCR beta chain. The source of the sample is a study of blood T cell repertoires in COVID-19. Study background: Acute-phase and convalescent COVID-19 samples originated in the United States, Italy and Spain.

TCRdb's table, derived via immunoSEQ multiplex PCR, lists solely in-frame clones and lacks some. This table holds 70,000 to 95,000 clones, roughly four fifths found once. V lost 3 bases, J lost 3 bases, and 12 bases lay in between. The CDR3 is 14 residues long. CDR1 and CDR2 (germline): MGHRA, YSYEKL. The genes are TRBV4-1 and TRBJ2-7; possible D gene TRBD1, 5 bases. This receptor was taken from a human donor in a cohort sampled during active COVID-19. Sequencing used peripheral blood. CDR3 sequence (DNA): TGCGCCAGCAGCCAGGCAGGTCAGGGCTACGAGCAGTACTTC. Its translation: CASSQAGQGYEQYF.